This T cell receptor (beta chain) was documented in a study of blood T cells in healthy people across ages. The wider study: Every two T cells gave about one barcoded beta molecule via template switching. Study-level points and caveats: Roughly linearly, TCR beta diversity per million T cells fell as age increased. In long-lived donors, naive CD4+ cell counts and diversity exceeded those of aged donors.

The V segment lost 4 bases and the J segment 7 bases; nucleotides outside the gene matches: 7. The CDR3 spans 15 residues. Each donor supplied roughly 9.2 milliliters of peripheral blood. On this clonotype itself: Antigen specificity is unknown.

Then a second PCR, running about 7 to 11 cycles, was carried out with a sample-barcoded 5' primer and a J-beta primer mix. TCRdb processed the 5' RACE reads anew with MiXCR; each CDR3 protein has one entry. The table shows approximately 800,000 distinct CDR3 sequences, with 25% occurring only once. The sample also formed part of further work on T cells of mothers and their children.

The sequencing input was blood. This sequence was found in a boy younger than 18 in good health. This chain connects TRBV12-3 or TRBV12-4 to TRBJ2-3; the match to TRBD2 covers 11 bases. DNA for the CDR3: TGTGCCAGCAGTTCACCGGGACTAGCGGCAAATACGCAGTATTTT. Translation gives CASSSPGLAANTQYF.